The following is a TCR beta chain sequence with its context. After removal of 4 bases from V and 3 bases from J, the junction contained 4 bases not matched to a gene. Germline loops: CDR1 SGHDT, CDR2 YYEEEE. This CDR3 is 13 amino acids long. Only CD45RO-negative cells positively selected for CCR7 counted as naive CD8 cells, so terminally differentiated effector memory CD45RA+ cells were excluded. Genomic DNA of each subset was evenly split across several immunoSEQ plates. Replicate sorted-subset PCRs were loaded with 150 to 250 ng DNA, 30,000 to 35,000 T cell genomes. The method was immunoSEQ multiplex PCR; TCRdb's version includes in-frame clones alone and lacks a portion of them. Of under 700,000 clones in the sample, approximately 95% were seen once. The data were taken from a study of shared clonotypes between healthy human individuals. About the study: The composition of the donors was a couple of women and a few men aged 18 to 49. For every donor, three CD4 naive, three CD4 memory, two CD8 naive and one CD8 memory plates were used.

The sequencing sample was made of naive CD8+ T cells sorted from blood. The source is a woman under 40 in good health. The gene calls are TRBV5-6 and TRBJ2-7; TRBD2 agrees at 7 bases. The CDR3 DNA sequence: TGTGCCAGCAGCCGGTGGGGGGGCTACGAGCAGTACTTC. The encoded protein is CASSRWGGYEQYF. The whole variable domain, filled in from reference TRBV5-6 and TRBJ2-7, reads DAGVTQSPTHLIKTRGQQVTLRCSPKSGHDTVSWYQQALGQGPQFIFQYYEEEERQRGNFPDRFSGHQFPNYSSELNVNALLLGDSALYLCASSRWGGYEQYFGPGTRLTVT.